This TCR beta chain was obtained from a study of blood T cells in healthy people across ages. The ends were cut back, 3 bases at V and 3 bases at J, with 11 bases in the middle. The germline V gene encodes CDR1 SGHTA and CDR2 FQGNSA. The CDR3 is made up of 14 amino acids. A J-beta primer mix and a sample-barcoded 5' primer were used in a second PCR of about 7 to 11 cycles. TCRdb re-called the 5' RACE reads through MiXCR, storing one row per CDR3 protein. The table records 980,000 or so distinct CDR3 sequences, roughly 52% of them present only once. The sample was blood. This TCR was sampled from a man aged 30-40 years in good health. The V gene is TRBV7-2, the J gene TRBJ2-5, with D perhaps matching TRBD2 (6 bases). DNA of the CDR3: TGTGCCAGCAGCTTTCGGCGGGGTGAAGAGACCCAGTACTTC. It codes for CASSFRRGEETQYF. The variable domain in full, with the rest retrieved from reference TRBV7-2 and TRBJ2-5, is GAGVSQSPSNKVTEKGKDVELRCDPISGHTALYWYRQSLGQGLEFLIYFQGNSAPDKSGLPSDRFSAERTGGSVSTLTIQRTQQEDSAVYLCASSFRRGEETQYFGPGTRLLVL.